These 26 T cell receptor beta chains originate from one sample sequenced in a study of blood T cell repertoires in COVID-19. The repertoire was sequenced with immunoSEQ multiplex PCR; TCRdb's copy has only in-frame clones and lacks some. The table records 200,000 to 300,000 clones, roughly 90% of them present only once. Sequenced sample: PBMCs or T cells enriched from blood (not recorded which). The receptors come from a woman in her 30s with acute COVID-19.

V usage is TRBV19 and J usage is TRBJ1-5, with 10 bases matching TRBD1. The V gene end was trimmed by 5 bases and the J gene end by 4 bases; junction bases not matched to a gene: 8. This CDR3 spans 16 amino acids. CDR1 and CDR2 (germline): LNHDA, SQIVND (reference sequence). The CDR3 DNA sequence: TGTGCCAGTAGTTCACGGGACAGGGGATTAAATCAGCCCCAGCATTTT. Its translation is CASSSRDRGLNQPQHF.

In this sample, this clone turned up once. The rearrangement joins TRBV15 to TRBJ1-3; D may be TRBD1 (5 bases). The CDR3 has 15 residues. CDR1 is LNHNV and CDR2 is YYDKDF in the germline V gene (reference sequence). Trimming stripped 8 bases from V and 4 bases from J, with 18 bases between. CDR3 protein: CATWGSDAGGNTIYF. The CDR3 bases are TGTGCCACCTGGGGCTCAGATGCTGGAGGAAACACCATATATTTT.

This clone has only one observation. This sequence joins TRBV5-1 and TRBJ1-4; D unresolved. This CDR3 has 14 amino acids. Between the trimmed V and J ends, which lost 0 bases and 4 bases, there was a span of 7 bases. Germline CDR1 is SGHRS and CDR2 is YFSETQ. The CDR3 loop is CASSLGGRNEKLFF. CDR3 DNA: TGCGCCAGCAGCTTGGGCGGGCGTAATGAAAAACTGTTTTTT.

This rearrangement joins TRBV6-1 to TRBJ2-5; TRBD1 agrees at 8 bases. With V trimmed by 1 base and J by 5 bases, 3 bases remained unmatched. The germline CDR1 and CDR2 sequences are MNHNS and SASEGT. This CDR3 is 14 amino acids long. CDR3 loop: CASSEGTGWETQYF. The CDR3 DNA reads as TGTGCCAGCAGTGAAGGGACAGGGTGGGAGACCCAGTACTTC.

CDR3 in amino acids: CAIRLEDSYEQYF. The CDR3 coding sequence is TGTGCCATCAGACTCGAGGACAGCTACGAGCAGTACTTC. The chain employs TRBV10-3 and TRBJ2-7, with a possible D match to TRBD1 (6 bases). Per the germline V gene, CDR1 is ENHRY and CDR2 is SYGVKD. The V end was cut by 6 bases, the J end by 3 bases, with 12 bases between. This CDR3 is built from 13 residues.

The chain couples TRBV5-4 to TRBJ2-3; 9 bases match TRBD1. Germline lookup yields CDR1 SGHNT and CDR2 YYREEE (reference sequence). The J segment lost 2 bases and the V segment lost 4 bases, leaving 5 bases of the junction unmatched. The CDR3 is 15 residues long. CDR3 nucleotides: TGTGCCAGCAGCGCCGGGACAGGGATCACAGATACGCAGTATTTT. Translating gives CASSAGTGITDTQYF.

The V and J genes are TRBV2 and TRBJ1-5; no firm D call. Germline CDR1 SNHLY, CDR2 FYNNEI. Trimming left V 6 bases short and J 0 bases short, with 12 bases between. CDR3 size: 15 residues. The CDR3 DNA reads TGTGCCAGCAGGACGACAAGCTATAGCAATCAGCCCCAGCATTTT. Translated: CASRTTSYSNQPQHF.

In its sample, this clone was seen a few times. The chain employs TRBV12-3 or TRBV12-4 and TRBJ1-2, with D possibly TRBD1 on 5 matching bases. V lost 4 bases to trimming and J lost 2 bases, with 8 bases between them. The CDR3 is made up of 13 amino acids. CDR3 residues: CASSSSGNYGYTF. DNA of the CDR3: TGTGCCAGCAGTTCGTCAGGGAACTATGGCTACACCTTC.

This clone was seen only once. The rearrangement uses TRBV5-6 and TRBJ2-1, with D maybe TRBD2 (7 bases). Trimming shortened V by 0 bases and J by 0 bases, and 10 bases separated the two germline ends. The CDR3 is 16 residues long. The V gene's germline CDR1 is SGHDT and CDR2 YYEEEE. The CDR3 coding sequence is TGTGCCAGCAGCTTGGCGGGGGGCAGCTCCTACAATGAGCAGTTCTTC. It specifies CASSLAGGSSYNEQFF.

The chain employs TRBV9 and TRBJ1-6; a weak D match, TRBD1 (5 bases). V was trimmed by 1 base and J by 8 bases, leaving 13 bases between them. This CDR3 comprises 15 residues. Germline lookup yields CDR1 SGDLS and CDR2 YYNGEE. The CDR3 is CASSVTADTYSPLHF. DNA for the CDR3: TGTGCCAGCAGCGTAACCGCGGACACCTATTCACCCCTCCACTTT.

V is TRBV2 and J is TRBJ1-5, with 7 bases lining up with TRBD1. J was trimmed by 1 base and V by 8 bases; bases with no gene match: 5. This CDR3 is 14 amino acids long. Germline CDR1 reads SNHLY; CDR2 reads FYNNEI. In DNA form, the CDR3 reads TGTGCCAGCCGACAGGGTCTGAGCAATCAGCCCCAGCATTTT. As protein: CASRQGLSNQPQHF.

The V gene is TRBV18, the J gene TRBJ1-1; TRBD1 matches at 8 bases. Per germline, CDR1 KGHSH and CDR2 LQKENI. The CDR3 runs 15 residues. Trimming at V came to 3 bases and at J to 7 bases, leaving 10 bases not matched to a gene. This chain's CDR3 is CASSPTDRVDIEAFF. The CDR3 DNA sequence: TGTGCCAGCTCACCCACGGACAGGGTTGACATTGAAGCTTTCTTT.

On this clone: The sample contains more than one DNA sequence encoding this CDR3. The chain's CDR3 is CASRTGGGYEQYF. Written as DNA, the CDR3 is TGCGCCAGCAGGACCGGGGGAGGTTACGAGCAGTACTTC. This chain connects TRBV5-1 to TRBJ2-7, with D perhaps matching TRBD2 (6 bases). Between the trimmed V and J ends, which lost 5 bases and 4 bases, there was a span of 13 bases. The CDR3 runs to 13 residues. In germline, CDR1 is SGHRS, CDR2 YFSETQ. Together with reference TRBV5-1 and TRBJ2-7, the CDR3 gives the full variable domain: KAGVTQTPRYLIKTRGQQVTLSCSPISGHRSVSWYQQTPGQGLQFLFEYFSETQRNKGNFPGRFSGRQFSNSRSEMNVSTLELGDSALYLCASRTGGGYEQYFGPGTRLTVT.

The gene calls are TRBV4-3 and TRBJ1-2; 9 nucleotides agree with TRBD1. This CDR3 has 14 residues. The trim removed 0 bases at V and 8 bases at J, leaving 4 bases unmatched. CDR1 is LGHNA and CDR2 is YSLEER in the germline V gene. The CDR3 region is CASSQDSTGGGYTF. The CDR3 DNA sequence: TGCGCCAGCAGCCAAGATAGTACAGGGGGCGGCTACACCTTC.

The chain combines TRBV3-1 (or the pseudogene TRBV3-2) with TRBJ2-7, with D uncertain. With 3 bases removed from V and 2 bases from J, the gap between germline ends came to 5 bases. The CDR3 has 12 amino acids. CDR1 is LGHDT, CDR2 YNNKEL, per germline (reference sequence). This CDR3 is CASSHVTYEQYF. The CDR3 DNA follows: TGTGCCAGCAGCCATGTCACCTACGAGCAGTACTTC.

This chain connects TRBV5-1 to TRBJ1-2; TRBD1 matches at 9 bases. Trimming cost V 3 bases and J 6 bases; bases outside gene matches: 12. Germline assignment: CDR1 SGHRS and CDR2 YFSETQ. This CDR3 comprises 16 residues. In DNA form, the CDR3 reads TGCGCCAGCAGCTGGGTTCTGGGACAGGGAGAGGATGGCTACACCTTC. This codes for CASSWVLGQGEDGYTF.

The chain employs TRBV10-2 and TRBJ1-6, with 7 bases that match TRBD1. V was clipped by 3 bases and J by 9 bases; unmatched bases: 8. Germline loops: CDR1 WSHSY, CDR2 SAAADI. CDR3 length: 15 residues. The CDR3 region has the DNA TGCGCCAGCAGTGACGACAGGGTCGTAGGTTCACCCCTCCACTTT. Its protein is CASSDDRVVGSPLHF.

The chain combines TRBV27 with TRBJ2-5; TRBD2 matches 8 bases. Germline-derived CDR1 and CDR2 are MNHEY and SMNVEV (reference sequence). Germline trimming cut 5 bases from V and 4 bases from J; bases unmatched to any gene: 9. CDR3 length: 15 residues. The chain's CDR3 is CASSRGTSPRETQYF. CDR3 nucleotides: TGTGCCAGCAGTCGGGGGACTAGTCCCCGAGAGACCCAGTACTTC.

V is TRBV18 and J is TRBJ1-2; weak D call: TRBD1 (5 bases). CDR3 length: 14 residues. Germline V CDR1 and CDR2: KGHSH, LQKENI. The V gene lost 0 bases and the J gene lost 4 bases, with 9 bases spanning the gap. In DNA, the CDR3 is TGTGCCAGCTCACCACCGCGACAGACCTATGGCTACACCTTC. Translation gives CASSPPRQTYGYTF.

The chain is built from TRBV12-5 and TRBJ2-1; unclear D gene. V lost 3 bases and J 9 bases, leaving 9 bases between the germline ends. CDR1 LGHNT and CDR2 FRNRAP come from the germline V gene. The CDR3 covers 12 residues. CDR3 DNA sequence: TGTGCTAGTGGTTTTGGTAGTACTGAGCAGTTCTTC. Its protein is CASGFGSTEQFF. Together with reference TRBV12-5 and TRBJ2-1, the CDR3 gives the full variable domain: DARVTQTPRHKVTEMGQEVTMRCQPILGHNTVFWYRQTMMQGLELLAYFRNRAPLDDSGMPKDRFSAEMPDATLATLKIQPSEPRDSAVYFCASGFGSTEQFFGPGTRLTVL.

The genes are TRBV6-1 and TRBJ2-5, with a tentative D call TRBD2 (6 bases). Germline CDR1 MNHNS, CDR2 SASEGT. Deletions cut 3 bases from V and 4 bases from J, with 12 bases between. The CDR3 runs to 14 residues. CDR3 loop: CASSDRLVSETQYF. The CDR3 DNA reads TGTGCCAGCAGTGACAGACTAGTTTCAGAGACCCAGTACTTC.

The gene calls are TRBV6-6 and TRBJ1-1; D perhaps matches TRBD1 (6 bases). Germline loops: CDR1 MNHNY, CDR2 SVGAGI (reference sequence). The V gene lost 5 bases and the J gene lost 6 bases, with 13 bases spanning the gap. This CDR3 is 13 amino acids long. The CDR3 protein is CASSPSTGPEAFF. The DNA for the CDR3 is TGTGCCAGCAGTCCGTCTACAGGGCCTGAAGCTTTCTTT.

This rearrangement joins TRBV5-4 to TRBJ2-7; 7 bases match TRBD1. The CDR3 covers 16 residues. The V segment lost 3 bases and the J segment 0 bases; nucleotides outside the gene matches: 9. Germline V gives CDR1 SGHNT, CDR2 YYREEE (reference sequence). CDR3 region: CASSSSRDRGSYEQYF. The CDR3 DNA reads TGTGCCAGCAGCTCATCCCGGGACAGAGGCTCCTACGAGCAGTACTTC.

V gene TRBV18 combines with J gene TRBJ1-2; weak D call: TRBD1 (5 bases). The CDR3 is 14 residues long. Germline V gene lookup returns CDR1 KGHSH and CDR2 LQKENI. Between the trimmed V and J ends, which lost 1 base and 5 bases, there was a span of 11 bases. The CDR3 nucleotides read TGTGCCAGCTCACCACGGGGGGGGAATTATGGCTACACCTTC. The encoded protein is CASSPRGGNYGYTF.

As to this clone: This same CDR3 is encoded by further DNA sequences in the sample. The chain has TRBV7-2 and TRBJ2-7; D is ambiguous. This CDR3 has 12 residues. The V and J ends lost 5 bases and 0 bases respectively, with 5 bases between them. CDR1 SGHTA and CDR2 FQGNSA come from the germline V gene. Here the CDR3 reads CASSLSSYEQYF. As DNA, the CDR3 is TGTGCCAGCAGCCTAAGCTCCTACGAGCAGTACTTC.

About this clone itself: The DNA is omitted, as the CDR3 cannot be located on it reliably, and the CDR3 follows TCRdb's listing. The chain combines TRBV6-6 with TRBJ1-5. Germline V gene data show CDR1 as MNHNY and CDR2 as SVGAGI (reference sequence). Both ends counted, the CDR3 spans 13 residues. The CDR3: CASSSSVDQPQHF.